The 19 T cell receptor beta chains presented below share a single source sample, sequenced in a study of T cell clonality in common variable immunodeficiency. The assay was immunoSEQ multiplex PCR, and TCRdb's table has in-frame clones only and misses some. The table lists about 33,000 clones, no singletons, with roughly 4.5% in the top ten. The sample comprised peripheral blood mononuclear cells. The receptors come from a person aged 18 to 70 in good health.

Worth noting for this clone: The CDR3 extends 3 residues past the end of the read, so its final part is completed from the germline J gene. This rearrangement joins TRBV11-3 to TRBJ2-6; D remains ambiguous. CDR3 size: 14 residues. V lost 1 base and J 2 bases, leaving 3 bases between the germline ends. The germline gives CDR1 SGHNT, CDR2 YENEEA. CDR3 bases read: TGTGCCAGCAGCTTAGTAACTGGGGCCAACGTC. Protein: CASSLVTGANV. The CDR3, in full, reads CASSLVTGANVLTF. Drawing the rest from reference TRBV11-3 and TRBJ2-6, the complete variable domain is EAGVVQSPRYKIIEKKQPVAFWCNPISGHNTLYWYLQNLGQGPELLIRYENEEAVDDSQLPKDRFSAERLKGVDSTLKIQPAELGDSAVYLCASSLVTGANVLTFGAGSRLTVL.

This clone occurred many times. The CDR3 extends 3 residues past the end of the read, so its final part is completed from the germline J gene. This rearrangement joins TRBV5-6 to TRBJ1-1; a weak D match, TRBD1 (6 bases). The germline CDR1 and CDR2 sequences are SGHDT and YYEEEE. The CDR3 covers 15 residues. CDR3 sequence: CASSLAEDSRLLAFF. The part of the CDR3 DNA that was read is TGTGCCAGCAGCTTGGCCGAGGACAGCCGTCTATTA.

This clone came up a few times. The CDR3 is cut off 3 residues early in the read; its end comes from the germline J gene. The chain joins TRBV5-1 to TRBJ2-7; 14 bases map to TRBD2. After removal of 4 bases from V and 3 bases from J, the junction contained 0 bases not matched to a gene. CDR3 length equals 14 residues. Per germline, CDR1 SGHRS and CDR2 YFSETQ. Incomplete CDR3 DNA: TGCGCCAGCAGCGGGACTAGCGGGAGCTACGAG. Its protein product is CASSGTSGSYE. The full-length CDR3 reads as CASSGTSGSYEQYF.

This clone has only a few counts. The read terminates 3 residues before the CDR3 end, so the remaining end is supplied by the germline J gene. V gene TRBV10-2 combines with J gene TRBJ1-1; TRBD1 aligns across 9 bases. J lost 7 bases, V lost 6 bases, and 6 bases had no gene match. The CDR3 loop spans 13 amino acids. CDR1 is WSHSY and CDR2 is SAAADI in the germline V gene. CDR3: CASSTGGGLEAFF. The sequenced CDR3 bases are TGCGCCAGCAGCACAGGGGGCGGACTTGAA.

The table lists this clone with many counts. The read falls 3 residues short of the CDR3 end, and the missing part is taken from the germline J gene. J is TRBJ2-7 and V is TRBV7-8, with a weak D call TRBD2 (5 bases). Germline V gives CDR1 SGHVS, CDR2 FQNEAQ. The V end was cut by 6 bases, the J end by 2 bases, with 14 bases between. CDR3 size: 14 residues. CDR3 bases read: TGTGCCAGCAGTCCAGTTTCCGGGGCCTACGAG. As protein: CASSPVSGAYE. In full, the CDR3 reads CASSPVSGAYEQYF.

This clone has more than one count but fewer than ten. The read comes to an end 3 residues before the CDR3 does, leaving the germline J gene to fill in the end. The chain couples TRBV18 to TRBJ2-2, with TRBD1 as a possible D gene (5 bases). From germline, CDR1 is KGHSH and CDR2 LQKENI. CDR3 length: 15 residues. This CDR3 reads CASSPVVAGANVLFF. CDR3 bases read: TGTGCCAGCTCACCGGTCGTGGCTGGGGCCAACGTG.

This clone appeared many times. The CDR3 here is CASSRALNQPQHF. CDR3 DNA, as far as it was read: TGTGCCAGCAGCAGGGCCCTCAATCAGCCC. The chain links TRBV6-2 or TRBV6-3 to TRBJ1-5, with TRBD1 as a possible D gene (5 bases). The read ends 3 residues shy of where the CDR3 ends; the end is completed using the germline J gene. The CDR3 loop spans 13 amino acids. From germline, CDR1 is MNHEY and CDR2 SVGEGT. Deletions cut 6 bases from V and 3 bases from J, with 9 bases between.

Concerning this clone: The sequence runs out 3 residues before the end of the CDR3; the remainder is reconstructed from the germline J gene. V is TRBV19 and J is TRBJ2-1, with TRBD2 matching over 8 bases. Germline CDR1 and CDR2: LNHDA and SQIVND (reference sequence). The CDR3 length is 18 residues. V shed 3 bases, J shed 1 base, and the junction held 11 bases outside the gene matches. CDR3 protein: CASSILFPLAESYNEQFF. The part of the CDR3 DNA that was read is TGTGCCAGTAGTATCTTATTCCCACTAGCGGAGTCCTACAATGAG.

Comments on this clone: The read falls 3 residues short of the CDR3 end, and the missing part is taken from the germline J gene. The chain carries TRBV2 and TRBJ2-2, with D possibly being TRBD1 (5 bases). CDR1 is SNHLY, CDR2 FYNNEI, per germline. The CDR3 has 18 residues. CDR3 amino acids: CASSEASVWISGANVLFF. The covered CDR3 bases are TGTGCCAGCAGTGAAGCCAGTGTATGGATCTCTGGGGCCAACGTG.

With respect to this clone: Coverage ceases 3 residues before the CDR3 finishes, and the germline J gene fills in the end. This rearrangement joins TRBV7-2 to TRBJ1-2; TRBD1 aligns across 7 bases. Germline loops: CDR1 SGHTA, CDR2 FQGNSA. The CDR3 length is 12 residues. The part of the CDR3 DNA that was read is TGTGCCAGCAGCTCGATGGACAGGCCG. This gives the protein CASSSMDRP. The full CDR3 sequence reads CASSSMDRPYTF.

In its sample, this clone was seen many times. Coverage ceases 3 residues before the CDR3 finishes, and the germline J gene fills in the end. The rearrangement joins TRBV13 to TRBJ2-7; D perhaps matches TRBD1 (5 bases). Germline V gives CDR1 PRHDT, CDR2 FYEKMQ (reference sequence). The ends were cut back, 5 bases at V and 5 bases at J, with 16 bases in the middle. The CDR3 loop spans 14 amino acids. CDR3: CASSLQGTDDEQYF. The CDR3 DNA, read in part, is TGTGCCAGCAGCCTTCAGGGAACTGACGACGAG.

This clone was picked up a small number of times. The read comes to an end 3 residues before the CDR3 does, leaving the germline J gene to fill in the end. This chain uses TRBV30 with TRBJ2-3, with TRBD2 as a possible D gene (8 bases). Germline loops: CDR1 GTSNPN, CDR2 SVGIG (reference sequence). The CDR3 length is 16 residues. The CDR3 is CAWSVGGAGGNQPQYF. The part of the CDR3 DNA that was read is TGTGCCTGGAGTGTAGGGGGCGCGGGGGGCAATCAGCCG. Full variable domain (missing parts from reference TRBV30 and TRBJ2-3): SQTIHQWPATLVQPVGSPLSLECTVEGTSNPNLYWYRQAAGRGLQLLFYSVGIGQISSEVPQNLSASRPQDRQFILSSKKLLLSDSGFYLCAWSVGGAGGNQPQYFGPGTRLTVL.

This clone was picked up many times. The CDR3 end lies 3 residues beyond the end of the read and is filled in from the germline J gene. The V call is TRBV23-1, the J call TRBJ2-7; 10 bases agree with TRBD1. TRBV23-1 is treated as an ORF (open reading frame) with a function not yet certain. This CDR3 comprises 15 residues. The J segment lost 5 bases and the V segment lost 4 bases, leaving 8 bases of the junction unmatched. CDR3 DNA, as far as it was read: TGCGCCAGCAGTCGCCCGGGACAGGGGCACGACGAG. Protein product: CASSRPGQGHDE. From start to end, the CDR3 is CASSRPGQGHDEQYF.

This clone appeared a few times. The read falls 3 residues short of the CDR3 end, and the missing part is taken from the germline J gene. The chain couples TRBV5-6 to TRBJ1-3, with D perhaps TRBD1 (5 bases). This CDR3 has 15 residues. The V gene lost 4 bases and the J gene lost 0 bases, with 11 bases spanning the gap. Germline lookup yields CDR1 SGHDT and CDR2 YYEEEE. The DNA read from the CDR3 is TGTGCCAGCAGCCCTCTGACAGTCTCTGGAAACACC. As protein: CASSPLTVSGNT. The whole CDR3 protein is CASSPLTVSGNTIYF.

This clone was picked up many times. CDR3 DNA (partial): TGTGCCAGCAGCTTAGGACTAGCGGGAGAGGCAGATACG. This codes for CASSLGLAGEADT. The full CDR3 is CASSLGLAGEADTQYF. This rearrangement joins TRBV7-3 to TRBJ2-3, with 13 bases lining up with TRBD2. The observed sequence ends 3 residues before the CDR3 terminus, with the missing tail filled in from the germline J gene. The CDR3 is 16 amino acids. V was clipped by 2 bases and J by 4 bases; unmatched bases: 3. CDR1 and CDR2 (germline): SGHTA, FQGTGA.

In this sample, this clone turned up a few times. Germline is not matched at one junction end, which may reflect a read error. The CDR3 extends 3 residues past the end of the read, so its final part is completed from the germline J gene. The genes are TRBV7-3 and TRBJ2-3, with a tentative D call TRBD1 (5 bases). The CDR3 sequence is 13 residues long. The germline V gene has CDR1 SGHTA and CDR2 FQGTGA. Incomplete CDR3 DNA: TGTGCCAGCAGCTCCCTAAATACAGGTACG. This encodes CASSSLNTGT. The complete CDR3 protein is CASSSLNTGTQYF.

This clone came up a few times. The read halts 3 residues ahead of the CDR3 end, with the missing end drawn from the germline J gene. The chain combines TRBV11-2 with TRBJ2-7; D gene unclear. Germline CDR1 reads SGHAT; CDR2 reads FQNNGV. The CDR3 length is 13 residues. V was shortened by 2 bases and J by 0 bases, with 5 bases between the two germline ends. CDR3 bases read: TGTGCCAGCAGCTTACCTAGCTCCTACGAG. Amino acid sequence: CASSLPSSYE. The full CDR3 protein reads CASSLPSSYEQYF.

This clone has more than one count but fewer than ten. The read halts 3 residues ahead of the CDR3 end, with the missing end drawn from the germline J gene. The chain combines TRBV30 with TRBJ2-3, with D uncertain. Germline V CDR1 and CDR2: GTSNPN, SVGIG (reference sequence). CDR3 length equals 13 residues. CDR3 DNA, as far as it was read: TGTGCCTGGGGTACAGAACCCAATCAGCCG. It specifies CAWGTEPNQP. The whole CDR3 sequence reads CAWGTEPNQPQYF.

The table lists this clone with many counts. The observed sequence ends 3 residues before the CDR3 terminus, with the missing tail filled in from the germline J gene. The chain recombines TRBV5-4 with TRBJ2-7; 10 bases line up with TRBD1. Germline loops: CDR1 SGHNT, CDR2 YYREEE (reference sequence). CDR3 length equals 14 residues. V lost 4 bases and J lost 4; bases outside the gene matches: 5. The CDR3 reads CASSPGQGEYEQYF. CDR3 bases read: TGTGCCAGCAGCCCCGGACAGGGGGAATACGAG.